Presented here are 21 T cell receptor beta chains from one specimen sequenced in a study of control samples from healthy donors and cancer patients. Data came from immunoSEQ multiplex PCR; TCRdb stores just in-frame clones and leaves some out. The data contain 150,000 to 200,000 clones, about 94% of them seen just once; the ten biggest clones take up 8.5%. The sequenced sample consisted of blood. The receptors here all came from a woman between 40 and 50 years old in good health.

In its sample, this clone was seen once. The chain uses TRBV6-5 and TRBJ1-1; possibly TRBD1 for D (5 bases). The ends were cut back, 11 bases at V and 6 bases at J, with 22 bases in the middle. CDR3 length equals 14 residues. The germline V gene encodes CDR1 MNHEY and CDR2 SVGAGI. CDR3 sequence (DNA): TGTGCCGGGGGGAGAGGGTCTTTATTCGCTGAAGCTTTCTTT. It is translated as CAGGRGSLFAEAFF.

This clone was seen only once. The V gene is TRBV10-3, the J gene TRBJ2-7, with D perhaps TRBD1 (5 bases). The CDR3 consists of 14 residues. Trimming shortened V by 7 bases and J by 6 bases, and 19 bases separated the two germline ends. Germline V gives CDR1 ENHRY, CDR2 SYGVKD. CDR3 amino acids: CAITAVAGSGEQYF. The CDR3 DNA reads as TGTGCCATCACCGCCGTGGCAGGGTCGGGCGAGCAGTACTTC.

The chain recombines TRBV6-6 with TRBJ2-1; possible D gene TRBD2, 6 bases. The V end was cut by 4 bases, the J end by 1 base, with 14 bases between. Germline values: CDR1 MNHNY, CDR2 SVGAGI (reference sequence). The CDR3 runs 16 residues. CDR3 protein: CASSWTATSSYNEQFF. CDR3 bases: TGTGCCAGCAGTTGGACCGCGACTAGTTCCTACAATGAGCAGTTCTTC.

The rearrangement links TRBV14 to TRBJ2-4; TRBD1 might be the D (5 bases). With 0 bases removed from V and 8 bases from J, the gap between germline ends came to 11 bases. The CDR3 runs to 14 residues. CDR1 is SGHDN, CDR2 FVKESK, per germline. Here the CDR3 DNA reads TGTGCCAGCAGCCAAGATCCAGGGCTAGACATTCAGTACTTC. This encodes CASSQDPGLDIQYF.

The chain uses TRBV19 and TRBJ1-3; D unclear. The germline V and J ends were trimmed by 3 bases and 2 bases, with 8 bases remaining between them. Germline V gene data show CDR1 as LNHDA and CDR2 as SQIVND (reference sequence). The CDR3 sequence is 14 residues long. CDR3: CASSIAGTGNTIYF. The CDR3, as DNA: TGTGCCAGTAGTATTGCGGGGACTGGAAACACCATATATTTT.

This chain uses TRBV19 with TRBJ1-1; 8 positions agree with TRBD1. CDR1 is LNHDA, CDR2 SQIVND, per germline (reference sequence). The CDR3 consists of 15 residues. With V trimmed by 8 bases and J by 2 bases, 10 bases remained unmatched. The DNA for the CDR3 is TGTGCCAGTGCTCTTCCAGGGGGCCGCAACACTGAAGCTTTCTTT. It translates to CASALPGGRNTEAFF.

The count of this clone is one. This chain links TRBV4-2 with TRBJ1-1; D may be TRBD1 (5 bases). V was pared by 1 base and J by 5 bases, with 14 bases between. The CDR3 loop spans 15 amino acids. The germline V gene encodes CDR1 LGHNA and CDR2 YNFKEQ. The CDR3, as DNA: TGTGCCAGCAGCCAAGGTGCAGGGTCGAGAACTGAAGCTTTCTTT. Translated, it gives CASSQGAGSRTEAFF.

The rearrangement uses TRBV6-5 and TRBJ2-1; 10 nucleotides match TRBD2. The CDR3 is made up of 15 amino acids. The germline gives CDR1 MNHEY, CDR2 SVGAGI. The V gene end was trimmed by 7 bases and the J gene end by 7 bases; junction bases not matched to a gene: 10. CDR3 sequence: CASKRGGRETNEQFF. The CDR3 DNA reads as TGTGCCAGCAAGCGGGGGGGCCGGGAGACGAATGAGCAGTTCTTC.

CDR3 loop: CASGRASGDTDTQYF. The CDR3 DNA is TGTGCCAGCGGGCGTGCTAGCGGGGACACAGATACGCAGTATTTT. This chain connects TRBV7-2 to TRBJ2-3, with TRBD2 matching 9 bases. The germline V gene encodes CDR1 SGHTA and CDR2 FQGNSA. CDR3 size: 15 residues. V dropped 8 bases and J dropped 2; count of bases not matched to a gene: 8.

V and J are TRBV6-6 and TRBJ1-5; maybe TRBD1 (5 bases). The CDR3 extends over 13 amino acids. Trimming pared 6 bases from V and 0 bases from J, leaving 6 bases between. Looked up from germline, CDR1 is MNHNY and CDR2 is SVGAGI (reference sequence). CDR3 nucleotides: TGTGCCAGCAGCACAGGTAGCAATCAGCCCCAGCATTTT. Residues: CASSTGSNQPQHF.

In DNA, the CDR3 is TGTGCCAGCAGCTTATTGGGCGGGGAGGCTCCGCAGTATTTT. This translates into CASSLLGGEAPQYF. This chain connects TRBV7-2 to TRBJ2-3; D is perhaps TRBD2 (6 bases). Germline V gene data show CDR1 as SGHTA and CDR2 as FQGNSA. The CDR3 is made up of 14 amino acids. Between the trimmed V and J ends, which lost 2 bases and 10 bases, there was a span of 16 bases.

This clone showed up just once. The rearrangement joins TRBV4-3 to TRBJ2-1; 13 positions match TRBD2. CDR3 length: 17 residues. The V segment lost 0 bases and the J segment 4 bases; nucleotides outside the gene matches: 3. Germline CDR1 reads LGHNA; CDR2 reads YSLEER. Written as DNA, the CDR3 is TGCGCCAGCAGCCAAGAAACTAGCGGGGGGGCATACAATGAGCAGTTCTTC. Encoded protein: CASSQETSGGAYNEQFF.

This sequence joins TRBV4-3 and TRBJ2-7, with D perhaps given as TRBD1 or TRBD2 (5 bases each). The germline V gene encodes CDR1 LGHNA and CDR2 YSLEER. V was shortened by 1 base and J by 2 bases, with 9 bases between the two germline ends. This CDR3 comprises 14 residues. This chain's CDR3 is CASSQAGQPYEQYF. DNA for the CDR3: TGCGCCAGCAGCCAAGCGGGGCAGCCCTACGAGCAGTACTTC.

In the case of this clone: Other DNA variants within this sample encode the same CDR3. The V gene is TRBV3-1 (or the pseudogene TRBV3-2), the J gene TRBJ1-5; D ambiguous. The CDR3 has 12 amino acids. The germline gives CDR1 LGHDT, CDR2 YNNKEL (reference sequence). The V end was cut by 0 bases, the J end by 11 bases, with 8 bases between. The CDR3 loop is CASSQDEGAQHF. The CDR3 bases are TGTGCCAGCAGCCAAGATGAGGGTGCCCAGCATTTT.

The V call is TRBV7-3, the J call TRBJ2-1; a weak D match, TRBD2 (5 bases). The CDR3 runs 15 residues. Germline values: CDR1 SGHTA, CDR2 FQGTGA. With 5 bases removed from V and 0 bases from J, the gap between germline ends came to 11 bases. CDR3 in DNA: TGTGCCAGCAGCCCGGACGGAGGCTCCTACAATGAGCAGTTCTTC. It yields the protein CASSPDGGSYNEQFF.

This chain joins TRBV5-5 and TRBJ1-2, with D uncertain. Trimming stripped 0 bases from V and 2 bases from J, with 14 bases between. The germline gives CDR1 SGHKS, CDR2 YYEKEE (reference sequence). The CDR3 is 16 residues long. The chain's CDR3 is CASSLGYGRSNYGYTF. The CDR3 bases are TGTGCCAGCAGCTTGGGTTATGGCAGATCGAACTATGGCTACACCTTC. The complete variable domain, with remaining parts taken from reference TRBV5-5 and TRBJ1-2, reads DAGVTQSPTHLIKTRGQQVTLRCSPISGHKSVSWYQQVLGQGPQFIFQYYEKEERGRGNFPDRFSARQFPNYSSELNVNALLLGDSALYLCASSLGYGRSNYGYTFGSGTRLTVV.

In this sample, this clone turned up once. The V gene is TRBV6-2 or TRBV6-3, the J gene TRBJ1-6; the D is unclear. The CDR3 sequence is 13 residues long. The germline V gene encodes CDR1 MNHEY and CDR2 SVGEGT. The germline V and J ends were trimmed by 2 bases and 10 bases, with 9 bases remaining between them. CDR3 DNA: TGTGCCAGCAGTTACCTCGGCAAATCACCCCTCCACTTT. It codes for CASSYLGKSPLHF.

The chain recombines TRBV9 with TRBJ1-1; possible D gene TRBD1, 6 bases. V was pared by 4 bases and J by 8 bases, with 15 bases between. In germline, CDR1 is SGDLS, CDR2 YYNGEE. The CDR3 is made up of 13 amino acids. CDR3 region: CASSPGQREEAFF. The CDR3 DNA reads as TGTGCCAGCAGCCCAGGACAGAGGGAGGAAGCTTTCTTT.

Only a few counts were recorded for this clone. This chain uses TRBV6-5 with TRBJ2-5; D is perhaps TRBD1 (7 bases). This CDR3 region has 14 residues. V lost 9 bases and J lost 5, with 19 bases in between. Germline V CDR1 and CDR2: MNHEY, SVGAGI. In nucleotides, the CDR3 is TGTGCCAGTCGGATACAGGGGAGCGGGGAGACCCAGTACTTC. Amino acids: CASRIQGSGETQYF.

The V and J genes are TRBV30 and TRBJ1-1, with D maybe TRBD1 (6 bases). This CDR3 region has 16 residues. The V end lost 8 bases, the J end lost 1 base, and 23 bases lay between the germline ends. Germline V gene lookup returns CDR1 GTSNPN and CDR2 SVGIG (reference sequence). As DNA, the CDR3 is TGTGCCGTCGTCGGGGGGCTCCCTGAGGCGAACACTGAAGCTTTCTTT. Amino acid sequence: CAVVGGLPEANTEAFF.

The DNA of the CDR3 is TGTGCCAGCAGCAAAGAATCGGGGGGGGGCACAGATACGCAGTATTTT. Encoded protein: CASSKESGGGTDTQYF. V and J are TRBV9 and TRBJ2-3; 8 bases match TRBD2. There are 16 residues in the CDR3. Germline CDR1 and CDR2: SGDLS and YYNGEE. J was trimmed by 1 base and V by 4 bases; bases with no gene match: 8.